These T cell receptor beta chains were read from a single sample in a study of early T cells in non-severe SARS-CoV-2 infection. TCRdb passed the 5' RACE reads through MiXCR, listing each CDR3 protein once. The sample contains fewer than 85,000 distinct CDR3 sequences, around 11% of which appear only once. This sample comprised whole blood, obtained at baseline. These receptors originate from an adult who was a healthcare worker with PCR-confirmed SARS-CoV-2 infection or an uninfected control (not recorded which). CDR3s include the opening cysteine and the closing phenylalanine or tryptophan. The D gene is left open where the match is weak. Not every row has a clone size; where given, it reads once, few, many or a size class.

TRBD1 TRBJ2-7 few TRBV11-3 TGTGCCAGCAGTTATGGGACAGGGGGGACTGGGCAGTACTTC CASSYGTGGTGQYF
NA TRBJ2-5 many TRBV7-2 TGTGCCAGCAGCTTAGTGCTCACTATGTACCAAGAGACCCAGTACTTC CASSLVLTMYQETQYF
NA TRBJ2-6 NA TRBV7-9 TGTGCCAGCAGCCTAACTGGGGCCAACGTCCTGACTTTC CASSLTGANVLTF
NA TRBJ2-3 few TRBV4-3 TGCGCCAGCAGCCAGGAAGCGCGAGATACGCAGTATTTT CASSQEARDTQYF
NA TRBJ1-1 many TRBV20-1 TGCAGTGCTAGACAAACGAACACTGAAGCTTTCTTT CSARQTNTEAFF
NA TRBJ1-4 many TRBV20-1 TGCAGTGCGGTGACTGGTGCAACTAATGAAAAACTGTTTTTT CSAVTGATNEKLFF
TRBD1 TRBJ1-1 many TRBV11-1 TGTGCCAGCAGAGATTCAGGGGGCAAGGCGGAAGCTTTCTTT CASRDSGGKAEAFF
NA TRBJ1-1 few TRBV3-1 TGTGCCAGCAGCCAAGGACATACTGAAGCTTTCTTT CASSQGHTEAFF
NA TRBJ2-7 many TRBV29-1 TGCAGCGTTTCCAAGGGTGGAGCGGAGCAGTACTTC CSVSKGGAEQYF
NA TRBJ1-1 few TRBV5-4 TGTGCCAGCAGCTTGACGTCGGCAACCACTGAAGCTTTCTTT CASSLTSATTEAFF
NA TRBJ1-1 few TRBV7-6 TGTGCCAGCAGCTTATCCGAGGCGAACACTGAAGCTTTCTTT CASSLSEANTEAFF
TRBD2 TRBJ2-5 many TRBV7-6 TGTGCCAGCAGCTCGGGACTAGCGGGGTCCGAGACCCAGTACTTC CASSSGLAGSETQYF
TRBD1 TRBJ2-7 NA TRBV2 TGTGCCAGCAGTGTAAAGACAGGGAACACCTACGAGCAGTACTTC CASSVKTGNTYEQYF
TRBD2 TRBJ2-2 many TRBV20-1 TGCAGTGCTCTTGACGCCGGGACTAGCGGGGGGGACAGCACCGGGGAGCTGTTTTTT CSALDAGTSGGDSTGELFF
NA TRBJ1-1 few TRBV9 TGTGCCAGCAGCGTAGAGCCTAAAAAAGACAGTCCTGCTTTCTTT CASSVEPKKDSPAFF
NA TRBJ1-5 NA TRBV4-2 TGTGCCAGCAGGCTTGATGGAGGGGCGCGGAATCAGCCCCAGCATTTT CASRLDGGARNQPQHF
NA TRBJ2-5 few TRBV7-3 TGTGCCAGCAGCCCGCAGAGTCGGGGGGAGACCCAGTACTTC CASSPQSRGETQYF
NA TRBJ2-1 few TRBV28 TGTGCCAGCAGCCCGAGAAGGGGGGGTGTGATTGAGCAGTTCTTC CASSPRRGGVIEQFF
NA TRBJ1-2 few TRBV3-1 TGTGCCAGCAGCCAAGATGGGCCTACTAACTATGGCTACACCTTC CASSQDGPTNYGYTF
TRBD1 TRBJ2-7 many TRBV7-2 TGTGCCAGCAGCTCACAGGGGGGTGCCTACGAGCAGTACTTC CASSSQGGAYEQYF
TRBD2 TRBJ2-5 few TRBV29-1 TGCAGCGTTGATCCAGCGGGGAGACAAGAGACCCAGTACTTC CSVDPAGRQETQYF
NA TRBJ1-2 NA TRBV3-1 TGTGCCAGCAGCCATGAACGGACAGCCTACTTC CASSHERTAYF
NA TRBJ2-7 many TRBV7-2 TGTGCCAGCAGCTCGTTAGTAAACGAGCAGTACTTC CASSSLVNEQYF
TRBD1 TRBJ1-3 NA TRBV5-6 TGTGCCAGCACGTGGGGGACAGCTGGAAACACCATATATTTT CASTWGTAGNTIYF
NA TRBJ2-3 few TRBV2 TGTGCCAGCCGCCAGGCGGGGGCTCGGGATACGCAGTATTTT CASRQAGARDTQYF
NA TRBJ1-1 NA TRBV5-5 TGTACCAGCAGCTTTGTAGGGTTCGGTGAAGCTTTCTTT CTSSFVGFGEAFF
TRBD2 TRBJ2-1 NA TRBV20-1 TGCAGTGCTAGAGACGTCAGACTAGCGGGGACCTACAATGAGCAGTTCTTC CSARDVRLAGTYNEQFF
TRBD1 TRBJ2-5 few TRBV15 TGTGCCACCAGCGGCCGACAGGGGCAAGAGACCCAGTACTTC CATSGRQGQETQYF
TRBD1 TRBJ1-2 many TRBV12-3/TRBV12-4 TGTGCCAGCAGCCGGACAGGGGATGGTGGCTACACCTTC CASSRTGDGGYTF
NA TRBJ2-7 few TRBV29-1 TGCAGCGTTGAAGATTACCAGTACGAGCAGTACTTC CSVEDYQYEQYF
TRBD2 TRBJ2-5 NA TRBV9 TGTGCCAGCAGCATCGGACTAGCCCAAGAGACCCAGTACTTC CASSIGLAQETQYF
NA TRBJ1-2 NA TRBV18 TGTGCCAGCTCACCAACATTAACTCAGGAGTATGGCTACACCTTC CASSPTLTQEYGYTF
TRBD2 TRBJ2-1 NA TRBV18 TGTGCCAGCTCACCGAGCGGGGGGGCCTATGAGCAGTTCTTC CASSPSGGAYEQFF
NA TRBJ1-1 NA TRBV6-2/TRBV6-3 TGTGCCAGCAGTCCGACCTTTTTCAGGAACACTGAAGCTTTCTTT CASSPTFFRNTEAFF
NA TRBJ1-2 NA TRBV5-6 TGTGCCAGCAGCTTGACGGGCTATGGCTACACCTTC CASSLTGYGYTF
NA TRBJ2-3 NA TRBV12-3/TRBV12-4 TGTGCCAGCAGTTTTGGCCATTTGACAGATACGCAGTATTTT CASSFGHLTDTQYF
NA TRBJ2-1 few TRBV7-9 TGTGCCAGCAGCCCCCTAGATGAGCAGTTCTTC CASSPLDEQFF
NA TRBJ2-7 NA TRBV12-3/TRBV12-4 TGTGCCAGCAGTTTAATGAGAACGGCCTACGAGCAGTACTTC CASSLMRTAYEQYF
NA TRBJ2-7 many TRBV28 TGTGCCAGCAGTGGGGGGACAGCCTACGAGCAGTACTTC CASSGGTAYEQYF
NA TRBJ2-3 few TRBV11-2 TGTGCCAGCAGCCTACCTGGGGCGGTGGACTATACGCAGTATTTT CASSLPGAVDYTQYF
NA TRBJ1-2 few TRBV7-2 TGTGCCAGCAGCTTAGACGGAGGGAGACCTTATGGCTACACCTTC CASSLDGGRPYGYTF
TRBD1 TRBJ1-3 many TRBV6-6 TGTGCCAGCAGTTTGCCCGGACAGGGGTATGAAAACACCATATATTTT CASSLPGQGYENTIYF
NA TRBJ2-2 NA TRBV6-2/TRBV6-3 TGTGCCAGCAGTTACTCGAGTACCGGGGAGCTGTTTTTT CASSYSSTGELFF
NA TRBJ2-2 many TRBV4-2 TGTGCCAGCAGCCAAGTATCGTTGGCGGTGGTAAACACCGGGGAGCTGTTTTTT CASSQVSLAVVNTGELFF
NA TRBJ1-1 many TRBV20-1 TGCAGTGCTAGAGTAGGTCGGAACACTGAAGCTTTCTTT CSARVGRNTEAFF
NA TRBJ2-3 NA TRBV7-2 TGTGCCAGCAACCGGGACACATTAGGGGATACGCAGTATTTT CASNRDTLGDTQYF
TRBD1 TRBJ2-7 NA TRBV6-1 TGTGCCAGCCAACGGACAGGGAATCTCTACGAGCAGTACTTC CASQRTGNLYEQYF
NA TRBJ1-4 few TRBV2 TGTGCCAGCAGTGACGAGGAGGAAAAACTGTTTTTT CASSDEEEKLFF
NA TRBJ1-2 few TRBV7-2 TGTGCCAGCAGCTTAGGATTTAACTATGGCTACACCTTC CASSLGFNYGYTF
TRBD2 TRBJ2-3 NA TRBV3-1 TGTGCCAGCCGAGAGACTAGCGGGGGAGCTCGGGGGGCAGATACGCAGTATTTT CASRETSGGARGADTQYF
NA TRBJ1-2 many TRBV4-1 TGCGCCAGCAGCCAAGGAATGGGGCTGACGACTAACTATGGCTACACCTTC CASSQGMGLTTNYGYTF
NA TRBJ1-3 few TRBV21-1 TGTGCCAGTACCGCAGGGGACTCTGGAAACACCATATATTTT CASTAGDSGNTIYF
NA TRBJ2-4 many TRBV4-1 TGCGCCAGCAGCCAATCGGTCGGGGAAGTGCGGAACATTCAGTACTTC CASSQSVGEVRNIQYF
NA TRBJ1-5 few TRBV2 TGTGCCAGCAGTTGGGGAAGGGGATCTGGCAATCAGCCCCAGCATTTT CASSWGRGSGNQPQHF
NA TRBJ1-2 few TRBV28 TGTGCCAGCAGTTTAATGGGGACACCCACCCGCGAAGACACCTTC CASSLMGTPTREDTF
NA TRBJ1-1 many TRBV2 TGTGCCAGCAGTTCCAAGGTGGGAGCTTTCTTT CASSSKVGAFF
TRBD1 TRBJ1-4 few TRBV5-5 TGTGCCAGCAGCCCGTGGGACAGGGGTAATGAAAAACTGTTTTTT CASSPWDRGNEKLFF